A single sample gave rise to the 21 T cell receptor beta chains below, sequenced in a study of cytomegalovirus exposure and HLA in healthy donors. Some clones are missing from TCRdb's copy, which holds only in-frame ones; the method was immunoSEQ multiplex PCR. Of about 110,000 clones in the sample, about 88% are singletons; the top ten hold around 1.9%. The sample taken for sequencing was PBMCs. These receptors were obtained from a woman between 18 and 29 years old in good health and CMV-seropositive.

Comments on this clone: Other DNA sequences of this sample code for an identical CDR3. The chain links TRBV5-6 to TRBJ2-1; a weak D match, TRBD2 (5 bases). Germline CDR1 is SGHDT and CDR2 is YYEEEE. The CDR3 runs to 13 residues. Trimming shortened V by 0 bases and J by 6 bases, and 7 bases separated the two germline ends. The CDR3 is CASSLGGSNEQFF. CDR3 in DNA: TGTGCCAGCAGCTTGGGAGGGAGCAATGAGCAGTTCTTC.

The chain couples TRBV7-9 to TRBJ2-7; a possible D gene is TRBD2 (5 bases). CDR1 and CDR2 (germline): SEHNR, FQNEAQ (reference sequence). The CDR3 loop spans 13 amino acids. V gave up 7 bases and J gave up 6 bases, with 16 bases separating them. In DNA, the CDR3 is TGTGCCAGCACCCAGGACGGGAAAAGCGAGCAGTACGTC. Translation gives CASTQDGKSEQYV.

The chain links TRBV29-1 to TRBJ2-5; maybe TRBD1 (5 bases). The V end was cut by 0 bases, the J end by 2 bases, with 7 bases between. CDR3 length: 13 residues. In germline, CDR1 is SQVTM, CDR2 ANQGSEA. DNA of the CDR3: TGCAGCGTTGAAGAACGACAGCAAGAGACCCAGTACTTC. This codes for CSVEERQQETQYF. Looking up the rest from reference TRBV29-1 and TRBJ2-5 gives the full variable domain: SAVISQKPSRDICQRGTSLTIQCQVDSQVTMMFWYRQQPGQSLTLIATANQGSEATYESGFVIDKFPISRPNLTFSTLTVSNMSPEDSSIYLCSVEERQQETQYFGPGTRLLVL.

The genes are TRBV6-5 and TRBJ1-1, with a possible D match to TRBD1 (5 bases). Germline V gives CDR1 MNHEY, CDR2 SVGAGI. The CDR3 spans 15 residues. Trimming removed 4 bases at V and 4 bases at J, with 16 bases between. CDR3: CASSSTEGRGTEAFF. CDR3 nucleotides: TGTGCCAGCAGTTCAACAGAGGGGCGGGGCACTGAAGCTTTCTTT.

The rearrangement uses TRBV7-2 and TRBJ1-1; D gene uncertain. The CDR3 spans 16 residues. Germline V CDR1 and CDR2: SGHTA, FQGNSA. V was shortened by 1 base and J by 7 bases, with 19 bases between the two germline ends. Here the CDR3 reads CASSLGSRLGSNEAFF. CDR3 in DNA: TGTGCCAGCAGCTTAGGGTCACGACTAGGATCTAATGAAGCTTTCTTT.

Here the CDR3 reads CASSLTGNTEAFF. As DNA, the CDR3 is TGTGCCAGCAGCTTAACCGGGAACACTGAAGCTTTCTTT. The V call is TRBV7-9, the J call TRBJ1-1; D remains ambiguous. From germline, CDR1 is SEHNR and CDR2 FQNEAQ (reference sequence). This CDR3 spans 13 amino acids. Trimming removed 2 bases at V and 1 base at J, with 5 bases between.

The chain links TRBV11-2 to TRBJ2-5; 14 nucleotides agree with TRBD2. Germline trimming cut 2 bases from V and 7 bases from J; bases unmatched to any gene: 6. Germline CDR1 SGHAT, CDR2 FQNNGV. The CDR3 covers 16 residues. The CDR3 DNA sequence: TGTGCCAGCAGCTTACCGGGACTAGCGGGGGTCGGGACCCAGTACTTC. Amino acids: CASSLPGLAGVGTQYF.

This clone was counted between two and nine times. V gene TRBV6-1 combines with J gene TRBJ2-7; 8 bases fit TRBD1. The CDR3 runs to 18 residues. Germline assignment: CDR1 MNHNS and CDR2 SASEGT. The V and J ends lost 3 bases and 5 bases, in that order; junction bases with no gene match: 18. CDR3 sequence reads: CASSEVAQGRTGRNEQYV. In nucleotides, the CDR3 is TGTGCCAGCAGTGAGGTGGCCCAAGGGAGGACAGGGAGGAACGAGCAGTACGTC.

The rearrangement joins TRBV21-1 to TRBJ1-1; no DNA check was done on the table's D call, TRBD1. TRBV21-1 is a listed pseudogene. This CDR3 is 11 amino acids long. CDR3 amino acids: CASSSRTEAFF. The CDR3 nucleotides read TGTGCCAGCAGCTCTAGGACAGAAGCTTTCTTT.

This clone was detected once. The chain recombines TRBV6-1 with TRBJ2-3, with 8 bases lining up with TRBD2. Germline lookup yields CDR1 MNHNS and CDR2 SASEGT. The CDR3 contains 15 residues. With V trimmed by 10 bases and J by 5 bases, 14 bases remained unmatched. CDR3 region: CATLPGLVFGDTQYF. The CDR3 DNA sequence: TGTGCCACCTTACCGGGACTAGTGTTTGGAGATACGCAGTATTTT.

The chain has TRBV19 and TRBJ2-2; D is uncertain. In germline, CDR1 is LNHDA, CDR2 SQIVND (reference sequence). The CDR3 length is 15 residues. The germline V and J ends were trimmed by 4 bases and 6 bases, with 15 bases remaining between them. The DNA for the CDR3 is TGTGCCAGTAGTACATCAATCAGAGGATCCGGGGAGCTGTTTTTT. Protein: CASSTSIRGSGELFF.

J is TRBJ2-1 and V is TRBV6-5; D unclear. Trimming took off 4 bases at V and 5 bases at J, with 9 bases between the two ends. This CDR3 is built from 13 residues. The V gene's germline CDR1 is MNHEY and CDR2 SVGAGI. The CDR3 loop reads CASSFGGDNEQFF. Written as DNA, the CDR3 is TGTGCCAGCAGTTTTGGCGGTGACAATGAGCAGTTCTTC.

This rearrangement joins TRBV9 to TRBJ2-7; D gene ambiguous. Germline assignment: CDR1 SGDLS and CDR2 YYNGEE. Trimming stripped 1 base from V and 5 bases from J, with 10 bases between. The length of the CDR3 is 13 residues. CDR3: CASSVPGENEQYF. CDR3 DNA: TGTGCCAGCAGCGTACCCGGTGAGAACGAGCAGTACTTC.

The chain employs TRBV9 and TRBJ2-7; D might be TRBD1 (6 bases). The germline V and J ends were trimmed by 2 bases and 3 bases, with 18 bases remaining between them. Germline V CDR1 and CDR2: SGDLS, YYNGEE. This CDR3 is 16 amino acids long. In DNA form, the CDR3 reads TGTGCCAGCAGCGTCTACGGGACAAAGATGGGCTACGAGCAGTACTTC. Its translation: CASSVYGTKMGYEQYF.

The chain employs TRBV20-1 and TRBJ2-7; D is unresolved. The CDR3 is made up of 11 amino acids. V was cut by 3 bases and J by 0 bases, with 3 bases left in between. Germline CDR1 and CDR2: DFQATT and SNEGSKA (reference sequence). The CDR3 nucleotides are TGCAGTGCTAGTCTCTCCTACGAGCAGTACTTC. Translation: CSASLSYEQYF.

This chain links TRBV6-5 with TRBJ1-5; TRBD1 matches at 7 bases. V shed 6 bases and J 7 bases; nucleotides not matched to a gene: 6. CDR3 length: 13 amino acids. Germline V CDR1 and CDR2: MNHEY, SVGAGI. The CDR3 DNA follows: TGTGCCAGCAGACCGGGACAGAGGCAGCCCCAGCATTTT. Translated: CASRPGQRQPQHF.

The V call is TRBV21-1, the J call TRBJ1-2; the table gives TRBD1 as D, unverified against the DNA. TRBV21-1 is shown as a pseudogene. The CDR3 covers 16 residues. The CDR3 DNA is TGTGCCAGCAGCAAAGTGGCTTTCTACAGGGCCTATGGCTACACCTTC. It yields the protein CASSKVAFYRAYGYTF.

The chain links TRBV7-2 to TRBJ1-4; 12 bases line up with TRBD1. Trimming removed 3 bases from V and 8 bases from J; junction bases left unmatched: 7. Germline CDR1 and CDR2: SGHTA and FQGNSA. The CDR3 loop spans 16 amino acids. CDR3 loop: CASSLGGTGGREKLFF. CDR3 sequence (DNA): TGTGCCAGCAGCTTGGGTGGGACAGGGGGCAGAGAAAAACTGTTTTTT.

The table lists this clone with a count of one. The chain combines TRBV7-2 with TRBJ2-5; 12 bases align to TRBD2. V was pared by 6 bases and J by 2 bases, with 10 bases of the junction left unmatched. In germline, CDR1 is SGHTA, CDR2 FQGNSA. This CDR3 is built from 17 residues. This CDR3 is CASRRPSGGAWQETQYF. The CDR3 DNA reads as TGTGCCAGCAGGCGGCCTAGCGGGGGGGCCTGGCAAGAGACCCAGTACTTC. The variable domain in full, with the rest retrieved from reference TRBV7-2 and TRBJ2-5, is GAGVSQSPSNKVTEKGKDVELRCDPISGHTALYWYRQSLGQGLEFLIYFQGNSAPDKSGLPSDRFSAERTGGSVSTLTIQRTQQEDSAVYLCASRRPSGGAWQETQYFGPGTRLLVL.

The rearrangement links TRBV28 to TRBJ1-4; D not resolved. This CDR3 is built from 15 residues. V was trimmed by 3 bases and J by 7 bases, leaving 15 bases between them. Germline V gene data show CDR1 as MDHEN and CDR2 as SYDVKM. The DNA for the CDR3 is TGTGCCAGCAGTTTGTTCGGAGGGTGGGGTGAAAAACTGTTTTTT. It is translated as CASSLFGGWGEKLFF.

V usage is TRBV4-3 and J usage is TRBJ2-1; perhaps TRBD2 as D (6 bases). From germline, CDR1 is LGHNA and CDR2 YSLEER. This CDR3 has 15 amino acids. The germline V and J ends were trimmed by 1 base and 8 bases, with 15 bases remaining between them. The CDR3 DNA sequence: TGCGCCAGCAGCCAAGTGGAGGGACGTCAGTATGAGCAGTTCTTC. This sequence encodes CASSQVEGRQYEQFF.